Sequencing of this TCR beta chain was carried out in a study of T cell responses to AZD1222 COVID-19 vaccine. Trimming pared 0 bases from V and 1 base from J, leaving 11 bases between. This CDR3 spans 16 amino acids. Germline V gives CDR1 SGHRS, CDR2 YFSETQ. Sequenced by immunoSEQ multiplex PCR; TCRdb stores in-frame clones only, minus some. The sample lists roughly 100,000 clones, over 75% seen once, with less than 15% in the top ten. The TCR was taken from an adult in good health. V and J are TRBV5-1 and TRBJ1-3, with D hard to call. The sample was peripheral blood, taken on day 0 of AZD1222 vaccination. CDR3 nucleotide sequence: TGCGCCAGCAGCTTGGGACCACCGATGTCTGGAAACACCATATATTTT. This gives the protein CASSLGPPMSGNTIYF. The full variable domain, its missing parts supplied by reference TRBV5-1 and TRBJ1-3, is KAGVTQTPRYLIKTRGQQVTLSCSPISGHRSVSWYQQTPGQGLQFLFEYFSETQRNKGNFPGRFSGRQFSNSRSEMNVSTLELGDSALYLCASSLGPPMSGNTIYFGEGSWLTVV.